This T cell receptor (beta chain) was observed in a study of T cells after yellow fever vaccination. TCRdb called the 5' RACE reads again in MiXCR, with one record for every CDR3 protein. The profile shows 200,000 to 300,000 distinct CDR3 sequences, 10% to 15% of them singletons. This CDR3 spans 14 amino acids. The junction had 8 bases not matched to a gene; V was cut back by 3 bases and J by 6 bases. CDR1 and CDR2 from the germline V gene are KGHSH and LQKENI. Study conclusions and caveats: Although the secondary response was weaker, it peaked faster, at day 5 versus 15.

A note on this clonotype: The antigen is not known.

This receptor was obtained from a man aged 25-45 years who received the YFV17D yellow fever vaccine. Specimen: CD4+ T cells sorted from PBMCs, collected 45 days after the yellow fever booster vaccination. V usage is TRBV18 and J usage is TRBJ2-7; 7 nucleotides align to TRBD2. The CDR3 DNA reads TGTGCCAGCTCACCGGGTGTGGGAGGGGTCGAGCAGTACTTC. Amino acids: CASSPGVGGVEQYF.